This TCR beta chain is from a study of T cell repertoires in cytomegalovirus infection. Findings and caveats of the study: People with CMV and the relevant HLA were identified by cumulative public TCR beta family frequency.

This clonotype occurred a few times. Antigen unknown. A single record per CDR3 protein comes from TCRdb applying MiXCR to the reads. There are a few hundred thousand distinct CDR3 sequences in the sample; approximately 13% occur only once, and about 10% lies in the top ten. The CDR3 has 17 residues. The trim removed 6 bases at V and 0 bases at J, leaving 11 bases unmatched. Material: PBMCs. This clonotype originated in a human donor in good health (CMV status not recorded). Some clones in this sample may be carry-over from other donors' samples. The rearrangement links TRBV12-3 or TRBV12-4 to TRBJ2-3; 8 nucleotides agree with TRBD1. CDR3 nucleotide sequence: TGTGCCAGCAGCCTTGGACAGGGAAGATCTAGCACAGATACGCAGTATTTT. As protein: CASSLGQGRSSTDTQYF.